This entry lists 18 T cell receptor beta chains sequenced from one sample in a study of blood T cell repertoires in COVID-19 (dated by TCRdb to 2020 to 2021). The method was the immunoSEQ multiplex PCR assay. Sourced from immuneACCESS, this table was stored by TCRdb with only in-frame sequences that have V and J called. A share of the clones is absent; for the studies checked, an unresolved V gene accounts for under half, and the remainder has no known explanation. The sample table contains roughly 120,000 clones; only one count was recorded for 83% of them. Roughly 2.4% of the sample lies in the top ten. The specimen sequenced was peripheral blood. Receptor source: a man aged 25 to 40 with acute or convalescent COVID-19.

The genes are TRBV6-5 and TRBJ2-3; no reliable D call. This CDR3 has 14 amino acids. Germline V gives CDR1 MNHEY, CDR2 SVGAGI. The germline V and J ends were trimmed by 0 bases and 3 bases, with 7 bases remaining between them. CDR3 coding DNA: TGTGCCAGCAGTTACTCGATCGGGACAGATACGCAGTATTTT. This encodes CASSYSIGTDTQYF.

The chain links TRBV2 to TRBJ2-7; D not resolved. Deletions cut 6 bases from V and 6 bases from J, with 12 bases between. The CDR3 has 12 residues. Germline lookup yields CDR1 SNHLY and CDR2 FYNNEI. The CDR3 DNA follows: TGTGCCAGCAGGCTAGGTCCCGCCGAGCAGTACGTC. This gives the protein CASRLGPAEQYV.

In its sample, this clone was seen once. CDR3 DNA sequence: TGCGCCAGCAGCCAAGATTGGGCGGGTTTAGAGACCCAGTACTTC. Translation gives CASSQDWAGLETQYF. This chain joins TRBV4-3 and TRBJ2-5, with a tentative D call TRBD2 (5 bases). The CDR3 loop spans 15 amino acids. Deletions cut 0 bases from V and 4 bases from J, with 12 bases between. Looked up from germline, CDR1 is LGHNA and CDR2 is YSLEER.

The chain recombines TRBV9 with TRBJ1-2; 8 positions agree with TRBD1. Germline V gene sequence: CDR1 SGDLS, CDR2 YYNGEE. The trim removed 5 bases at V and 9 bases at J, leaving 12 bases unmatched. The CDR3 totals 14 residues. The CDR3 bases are TGTGCCAGCAGTCGAGCAGGGGGCTGGGATAGCTACACCTTC. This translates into CASSRAGGWDSYTF.

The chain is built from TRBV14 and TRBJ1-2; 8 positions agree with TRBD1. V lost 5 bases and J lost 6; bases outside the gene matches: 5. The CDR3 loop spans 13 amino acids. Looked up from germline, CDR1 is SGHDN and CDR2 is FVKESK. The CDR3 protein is CASSYTGGNGYTF. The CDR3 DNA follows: TGTGCCAGCAGCTACACAGGGGGGAATGGCTACACCTTC.

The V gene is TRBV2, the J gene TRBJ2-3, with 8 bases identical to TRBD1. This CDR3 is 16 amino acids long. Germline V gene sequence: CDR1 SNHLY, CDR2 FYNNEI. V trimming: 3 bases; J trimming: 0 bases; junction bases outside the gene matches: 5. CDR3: CASSERQGLSTDTQYF. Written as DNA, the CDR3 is TGTGCCAGCAGTGAGAGACAGGGGCTTAGCACAGATACGCAGTATTTT.

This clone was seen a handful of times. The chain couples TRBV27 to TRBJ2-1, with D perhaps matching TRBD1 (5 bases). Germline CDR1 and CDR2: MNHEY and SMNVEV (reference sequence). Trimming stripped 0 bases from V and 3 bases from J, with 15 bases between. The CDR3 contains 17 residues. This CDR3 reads CASSLSGAGFLYNEQFF. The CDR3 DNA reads TGTGCCAGCAGTTTATCGGGCGCAGGGTTTCTCTACAATGAGCAGTTCTTC.

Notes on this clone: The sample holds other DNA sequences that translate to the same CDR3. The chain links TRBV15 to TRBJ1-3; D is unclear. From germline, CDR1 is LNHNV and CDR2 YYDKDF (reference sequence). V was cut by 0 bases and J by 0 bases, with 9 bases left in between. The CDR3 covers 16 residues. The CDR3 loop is CATSRDRGSSGNTIYF. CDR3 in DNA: TGTGCCACCAGCAGAGACCGAGGGAGCTCTGGAAACACCATATATTTT.

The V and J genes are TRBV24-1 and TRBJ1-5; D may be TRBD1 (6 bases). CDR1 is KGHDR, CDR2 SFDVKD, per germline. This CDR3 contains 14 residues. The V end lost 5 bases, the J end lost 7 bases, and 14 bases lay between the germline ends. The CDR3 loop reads CATSGNPGVQPQHF. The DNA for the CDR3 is TGTGCCACCAGTGGCAACCCAGGGGTCCAGCCCCAGCATTTT.

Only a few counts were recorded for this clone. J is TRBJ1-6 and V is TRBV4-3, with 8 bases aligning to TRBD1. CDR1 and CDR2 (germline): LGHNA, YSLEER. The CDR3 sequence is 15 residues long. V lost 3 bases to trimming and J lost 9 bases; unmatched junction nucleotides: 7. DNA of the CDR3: TGCGCCAGCAGCCATTCGACAGGGGCCCCTTCACCCCTCCACTTT. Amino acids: CASSHSTGAPSPLHF.

The CDR3 region is CASRPGQGVEKLFF. The DNA of the CDR3 is TGTGCCAGTAGGCCGGGACAGGGTGTTGAAAAACTGTTTTTT. This chain links TRBV19 with TRBJ1-4; 9 nucleotides line up with TRBD1. V trimming: 6 bases; J trimming: 7 bases; junction bases outside the gene matches: 6. The CDR3 totals 14 residues. Germline V gene data show CDR1 as LNHDA and CDR2 as SQIVND (reference sequence).

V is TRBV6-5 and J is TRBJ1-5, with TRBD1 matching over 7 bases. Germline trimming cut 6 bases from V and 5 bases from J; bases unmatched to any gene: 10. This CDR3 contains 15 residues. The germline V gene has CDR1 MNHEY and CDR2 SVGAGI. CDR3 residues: CASRPVQGNYQPQHF. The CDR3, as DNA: TGTGCCAGCAGACCTGTACAGGGGAACTATCAGCCCCAGCATTTT.

The chain's CDR3 is CASNRGGGAYEQYF. The CDR3 DNA follows: TGTGCCAGCAACCGAGGCGGGGGGGCCTACGAGCAGTACTTC. The rearrangement links TRBV13 to TRBJ2-7, with 9 positions matching TRBD2. The germline gives CDR1 PRHDT, CDR2 FYEKMQ (reference sequence). Germline trimming cut 7 bases from V and 2 bases from J; bases unmatched to any gene: 6. There are 14 residues in the CDR3.

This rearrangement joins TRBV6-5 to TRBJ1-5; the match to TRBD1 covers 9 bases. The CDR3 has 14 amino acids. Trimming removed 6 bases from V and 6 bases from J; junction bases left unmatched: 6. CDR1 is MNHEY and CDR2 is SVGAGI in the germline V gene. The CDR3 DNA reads TGTGCCAGCAGGGGGACAGGGATGGGTCAGCCCCAGCATTTT. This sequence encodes CASRGTGMGQPQHF.

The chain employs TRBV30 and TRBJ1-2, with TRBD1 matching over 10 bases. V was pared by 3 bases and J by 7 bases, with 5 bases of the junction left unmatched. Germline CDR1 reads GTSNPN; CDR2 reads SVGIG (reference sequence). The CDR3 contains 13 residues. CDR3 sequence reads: CAWSGQGDGGYTF. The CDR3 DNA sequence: TGTGCCTGGAGCGGACAGGGGGATGGTGGCTACACCTTC.

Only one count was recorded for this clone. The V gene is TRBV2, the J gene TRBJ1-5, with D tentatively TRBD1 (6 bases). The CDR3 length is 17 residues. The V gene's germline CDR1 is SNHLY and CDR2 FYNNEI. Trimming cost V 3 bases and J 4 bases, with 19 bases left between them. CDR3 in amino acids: CASSEPLMTGGNQPQHF. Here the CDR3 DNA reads TGTGCCAGCAGTGAGCCCCTAATGACAGGTGGGAATCAGCCCCAGCATTTT.

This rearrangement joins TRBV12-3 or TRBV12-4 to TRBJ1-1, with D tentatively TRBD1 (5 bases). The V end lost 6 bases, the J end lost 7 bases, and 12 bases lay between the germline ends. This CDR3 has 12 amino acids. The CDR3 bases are TGTGCCAGCAGCCTTGGGGGGTTTGAAGCTTTCTTT. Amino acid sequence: CASSLGGFEAFF.

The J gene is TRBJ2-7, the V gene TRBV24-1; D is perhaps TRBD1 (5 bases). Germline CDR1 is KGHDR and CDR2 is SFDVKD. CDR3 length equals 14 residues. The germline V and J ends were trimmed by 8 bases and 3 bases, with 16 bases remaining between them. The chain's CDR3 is CATTVGNTGYEQYV. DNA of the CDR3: TGTGCCACCACCGTGGGCAATACAGGCTACGAGCAGTACGTC.